The 18 T cell receptor beta chains below come from one sample, sequenced in a study of regulatory T cells in long-lasting Graves disease. Sample time point: newly diagnosed GD, antithyroid drugs for less than 3 months. Scientists built the TCR library using RNA that was extracted from PBMCs. Arm-PCR of CDR3 regions with iRepertoire HTBI primers generated TCR beta libraries. TCRdb analysed the multiplex PCR reads with MiXCR anew, one entry per CDR3 protein. This table has 420,000 or so distinct CDR3 sequences, less than 20% appearing once. These data were also filed under a second study, of T cells in Graves' hyperthyroidism and ophthalmopathy.

The sequences come from peripheral blood mononuclear cells (PBMCs), collected at new diagnosis, from a patient treated with antithyroid drugs. Every receptor here comes from a woman younger than 35 with Graves disease.

In this sample, this clonotype turned up many times. V is TRBV20-1 and J is TRBJ2-7; TRBD1 agrees at 7 bases. J gave up 4 bases and V 5 bases, and 5 bases lay outside the gene matches. The V gene's germline CDR1 is DFQATT and CDR2 SNEGSKA (reference sequence). CDR3 length: 12 residues. The CDR3: CSASGTDYEQYF. CDR3 DNA sequence: TGCAGTGCTTCCGGGACAGATTACGAGCAGTACTTC.

This clonotype was counted many times. The chain is built from TRBV28 and TRBJ2-7, with a possible D match to TRBD2 (5 bases). This CDR3 region has 15 residues. Trimming pared 5 bases from V and 5 bases from J, leaving 19 bases between. Germline-derived CDR1 and CDR2 are MDHEN and SYDVKM. In nucleotides, the CDR3 is TGTGCCAGCAGTCCTACGGGCGGGCAACGGGACGAGCAGTACTTC. This gives the protein CASSPTGGQRDEQYF.

A few counts support this clonotype. The V and J genes are TRBV7-9 and TRBJ2-3; D gene ambiguous. The CDR3 is made up of 12 amino acids. Trimming cost V 3 bases and J 4 bases, with 5 bases left between them. CDR1 and CDR2 from the germline V gene are SEHNR and FQNEAQ (reference sequence). The CDR3 DNA reads TGTGCCAGCAGCTTTCTATCAGATACGCAGTATTTT. Protein: CASSFLSDTQYF.

The chain joins TRBV30 to TRBJ2-4; D remains ambiguous. Trimming pared 4 bases from V and 6 bases from J, leaving 10 bases between. Germline CDR1 and CDR2: GTSNPN and SVGIG (reference sequence). The CDR3 sequence is 12 residues long. The CDR3 region is CAWNTPGNIQYF. The CDR3 coding sequence is TGTGCCTGGAACACGCCGGGAAACATTCAGTACTTC.

This clonotype appeared many times. The rearrangement links TRBV7-8 to TRBJ2-7; possibly TRBD1 for D (6 bases). V was shortened by 1 base and J by 2 bases, with 21 bases between the two germline ends. The CDR3 has 18 residues. Germline V gene data show CDR1 as SGHVS and CDR2 as FQNEAQ. CDR3 coding DNA: TGTGCCAGCAGCTTAGTCAGGGGCAGAGGAAGGGGAGCCTACGAGCAGTACTTC. Its translation: CASSLVRGRGRGAYEQYF.

The chain uses TRBV20-1 and TRBJ2-5; unclear D gene. The CDR3 length is 14 residues. Germline V gene sequence: CDR1 DFQATT, CDR2 SNEGSKA (reference sequence). V lost 2 bases and J lost 2, with 12 bases in between. The CDR3 is CSARTLRNQETQYF. CDR3 DNA sequence: TGCAGTGCTAGAACACTTCGGAATCAAGAGACCCAGTACTTC.

This clonotype was seen a handful of times. This chain uses TRBV9 with TRBJ2-7; the D gene is possibly TRBD1 (6 bases). V was shortened by 0 bases and J by 3 bases, with 10 bases between the two germline ends. CDR1 and CDR2 (germline): SGDLS, YYNGEE. The CDR3 extends over 14 amino acids. CDR3 coding DNA: TGTGCCAGCAGCGTAGGACAGGAGTACTACGAGCAGTACTTC. Protein product: CASSVGQEYYEQYF.

V gene TRBV6-5 combines with J gene TRBJ1-1; D uncertain. The CDR3 contains 14 residues. CDR1 is MNHEY and CDR2 is SVGAGI in the germline V gene. The V end lost 1 base, the J end lost 0 bases, and 6 bases lay between the germline ends. The CDR3 coding sequence is TGTGCCAGCAGTTACTGGGGTATGAACACTGAAGCTTTCTTT. Protein product: CASSYWGMNTEAFF.

This clonotype was counted at least ten times. The rearrangement uses TRBV6-5 and TRBJ2-1; D is perhaps TRBD2 (7 bases). The CDR3 is 14 amino acids. V lost 2 bases, J lost 10 bases, and 15 bases lay in between. Germline CDR1 and CDR2: MNHEY and SVGAGI. The CDR3 coding sequence is TGTGCCAGCAGTTACGGGGGGGGAAGGGGGGAGCAGTTCTTC. Amino acid sequence: CASSYGGGRGEQFF.

This clonotype was seen at least ten times. This rearrangement joins TRBV15 to TRBJ2-1; 10 bases map to TRBD1. J was trimmed by 10 bases and V by 4 bases; bases with no gene match: 7. CDR3 length: 14 residues. Germline V gene lookup returns CDR1 LNHNV and CDR2 YYDKDF (reference sequence). Here the CDR3 DNA reads TGTGCCACCAGCATCGACAGGGGGCGCAGGGAGCAGTTCTTC. Translation: CATSIDRGRREQFF.

In its sample, this clonotype was seen a few times. The chain carries TRBV6-1 and TRBJ1-2, with D perhaps TRBD1 (5 bases). V lost 8 bases and J 4 bases, leaving 17 bases between the germline ends. The CDR3 consists of 14 residues. CDR1 is MNHNS and CDR2 is SASEGT in the germline V gene. This chain's CDR3 is CASADGGRSYGYTF. CDR3 DNA: TGTGCCAGCGCTGACGGGGGAAGGAGCTATGGCTACACCTTC.

The chain links TRBV28 to TRBJ1-2, with no clear D. Looked up from germline, CDR1 is MDHEN and CDR2 is SYDVKM. This CDR3 has 11 amino acids. V dropped 10 bases and J dropped 5 bases, with 11 bases sitting between them. The CDR3 sequence: CATALSYGYTF. The CDR3 nucleotides are TGTGCCACCGCGTTATCTTATGGCTACACCTTC.

The chain is built from TRBV5-6 and TRBJ2-2, with no clear D. Germline V lookup: CDR1 SGHDT, CDR2 YYEEEE. This CDR3 spans 16 amino acids. Trimming pared 3 bases from V and 5 bases from J, leaving 17 bases between. This CDR3 is CASSYYRAEGTGELFF. CDR3 DNA sequence: TGTGCCAGCAGCTATTACCGGGCCGAAGGTACCGGGGAGCTGTTTTTT.

This clonotype was seen only a few times. The junction differs from germline at one of its ends, possibly a read error. The chain has TRBV14 and TRBJ2-3; weak D call: TRBD2 (6 bases). This CDR3 has 15 amino acids. The germline gives CDR1 SGHDN, CDR2 FVKESK. The CDR3 nucleotides read TGTGCCAGCAGGAAGCTAGCGACAAGCACAGGTACGCAGTATTTT. Its translation: CASRKLATSTGTQYF.

This clonotype was observed at least ten times. This chain connects TRBV2 to TRBJ2-3; 9 positions match TRBD1. This CDR3 has 17 amino acids. The V gene end was trimmed by 0 bases and the J gene end by 6 bases; junction bases not matched to a gene: 10. Germline assignment: CDR1 SNHLY and CDR2 FYNNEI. In DNA, the CDR3 is TGTGCCAGCAGTGAAGCCTCCGGGACAGGGCCGATGGATACGCAGTATTTT. Protein: CASSEASGTGPMDTQYF.

The chain is built from TRBV3-1 and TRBJ2-7; maybe TRBD2 (5 bases). The CDR3 is 14 amino acids. V dropped 1 base and J dropped 6 bases, with 13 bases sitting between them. The germline CDR1 and CDR2 sequences are LGHDT and YNNKEL (reference sequence). CDR3 in amino acids: CASSQVGRRGEQYF. CDR3 sequence (DNA): TGTGCCAGCAGCCAAGTCGGGCGTCGGGGCGAGCAGTACTTC.

This clonotype was recorded a few times. The chain carries TRBV16 and TRBJ2-1; TRBD2 is a possible D gene (5 bases). Trimming shortened V by 0 bases and J by 4 bases, and 13 bases separated the two germline ends. This CDR3 is built from 16 residues. Germline-derived CDR1 and CDR2 are KGHSY and FQNENV. The DNA for the CDR3 is TGTGCCAGCAGCCAATCTAAGTCCGGGAAATACAATGAGCAGTTCTTC. It yields the protein CASSQSKSGKYNEQFF.

The V call is TRBV2, the J call TRBJ1-5; TRBD1 agrees at 7 bases. CDR3 length: 14 residues. V was clipped by 6 bases and J by 5 bases; unmatched bases: 7. The V gene's germline CDR1 is SNHLY and CDR2 FYNNEI. The CDR3 is CASSQGDIDQPQHF. For the CDR3, the DNA is TGTGCCAGCAGCCAGGGGGACATCGATCAGCCCCAGCATTTT.